These T cell receptor beta chains were read from a single sample in a study of blood T cell repertoires in COVID-19. Assay: immunoSEQ multiplex PCR; the TCRdb copy retains only in-frame clones and omits some. The sample holds about 94,000 clones, about 89% seen once. What was sequenced was peripheral blood. These receptors were collected from a human donor with acute or convalescent COVID-19. The donor label of this sample is uncertain. Both conserved end residues are part of each CDR3. Each record gives: V gene, clone size, J gene, D gene, CDR3 protein, CDR3 DNA. D genes are given only for firm matches. Clone size, where shown, is once, few, many, or a class for clones that have expanded.

v_call: TRBV11-2; clone_size: .; j_call: TRBJ2-1; d_call: .; cdr3_aa: CASSSRWTSNEQFF; cdr3_nt: TGTGCCAGCAGCTCTCGTTGGACTTCGAATGAGCAGTTCTTC
v_call: TRBV28; clone_size: few; j_call: TRBJ1-5; d_call: .; cdr3_aa: CASSLPSNSNQPQHF; cdr3_nt: TGTGCCAGCAGTTTGCCGAGCAATAGCAATCAGCCCCAGCATTTT
v_call: TRBV25-1; clone_size: once; j_call: TRBJ2-2; d_call: TRBD1; cdr3_aa: CASRRTGDGGELFF; cdr3_nt: TGTGCCAGTAGAAGGACAGGGGACGGCGGGGAGCTGTTTTTT
v_call: TRBV19; clone_size: once; j_call: TRBJ1-5; d_call: TRBD1; cdr3_aa: CASSIAGTGIRGNQPQHF; cdr3_nt: TGTGCCAGTAGTATAGCCGGGACAGGGATTAGGGGCAATCAGCCCCAGCATTTT
v_call: TRBV5-8; clone_size: .; j_call: TRBJ1-6; d_call: .; cdr3_aa: CASSLGSRPLHF; cdr3_nt: TGTGCCAGCAGCCTAGGCTCAAGGCCCCTCCACTTT
v_call: TRBV30; clone_size: .; j_call: TRBJ1-2; d_call: .; cdr3_aa: CAWSVGGGGYTF; cdr3_nt: TGTGCCTGGAGTGTCGGGGGAGGTGGCTACACCTTC
v_call: TRBV7-2; clone_size: .; j_call: TRBJ2-7; d_call: .; cdr3_aa: CASSLDTNYEQYF; cdr3_nt: TGTGCCAGCAGCTTGGACACTAACTACGAGCAGTACTTC
v_call: TRBV29-1; clone_size: .; j_call: TRBJ1-1; d_call: .; cdr3_aa: CSGSGGHTEAFF; cdr3_nt: TGCAGCGGGAGCGGGGGGCACACTGAAGCTTTCTTT
v_call: TRBV27; clone_size: .; j_call: TRBJ1-5; d_call: .; cdr3_aa: CASSLGSSNQPQHF; cdr3_nt: TGTGCCAGCAGTTTGGGCAGTAGCAATCAGCCCCAGCATTTT
v_call: TRBV6-2/TRBV6-3; clone_size: .; j_call: TRBJ2-3; d_call: TRBD1; cdr3_aa: CASSMKDRVADTQYF; cdr3_nt: TGTGCCAGCAGCATGAAGGACAGGGTGGCAGATACGCAGTATTTT
v_call: TRBV9; clone_size: .; j_call: TRBJ1-6; d_call: .; cdr3_aa: CASSVETGNSPLHF; cdr3_nt: TGTGCCAGCAGCGTAGAAACAGGCAATTCACCCCTCCACTTT
v_call: TRBV9; clone_size: .; j_call: TRBJ1-1; d_call: .; cdr3_aa: CASSVAPGNTEAFF; cdr3_nt: TGTGCCAGCAGCGTAGCTCCAGGGAACACTGAAGCTTTCTTT
v_call: TRBV7-6; clone_size: .; j_call: TRBJ2-1; d_call: TRBD2; cdr3_aa: CASSPRGGSSSYNEQFF; cdr3_nt: TGTGCCAGCAGCCCGCGGGGGGGCTCGAGCTCCTACAATGAGCAGTTCTTC
v_call: TRBV28; clone_size: .; j_call: TRBJ2-7; d_call: .; cdr3_aa: CASSLRYEQYF; cdr3_nt: TGTGCCAGCAGTTTACGCTACGAGCAGTACTTC
v_call: TRBV7-9; clone_size: .; j_call: TRBJ2-1; d_call: TRBD2; cdr3_aa: CASSSPGGPDNEQFF; cdr3_nt: TGTGCCAGCAGCTCCCCGGGGGGGCCAGACAATGAGCAGTTCTTC
v_call: TRBV6-2/TRBV6-3; clone_size: .; j_call: TRBJ2-1; d_call: .; cdr3_aa: CASSRTTRPPYNEQFF; cdr3_nt: TGTGCCAGCAGCCGTACGACTAGACCCCCCTACAATGAGCAGTTCTTC
v_call: TRBV11-1; clone_size: .; j_call: TRBJ1-1; d_call: TRBD1; cdr3_aa: CASSLQGRTEAFF; cdr3_nt: TGTGCCAGCAGCCTACAGGGGAGGACTGAAGCTTTCTTT
v_call: TRBV7-8; clone_size: .; j_call: TRBJ2-3; d_call: .; cdr3_aa: CASSPRGGGYTDTQYF; cdr3_nt: TGTGCCAGCAGCCCGCGGGGAGGGGGTTACACAGATACGCAGTATTTT
v_call: TRBV28; clone_size: .; j_call: TRBJ2-5; d_call: .; cdr3_aa: CASSLGAHGTGETQYF; cdr3_nt: TGTGCCAGCAGTTTAGGGGCCCACGGTACTGGGGAGACCCAGTACTTC
v_call: TRBV12-3/TRBV12-4; clone_size: .; j_call: TRBJ1-2; d_call: .; cdr3_aa: CASSLRDGGSYTF; cdr3_nt: TGTGCCAGCAGTTTACGGGACGGGGGTAGCTACACCTTC
v_call: TRBV28; clone_size: .; j_call: TRBJ2-3; d_call: .; cdr3_aa: CASSLAEGAGTDTQYF; cdr3_nt: TGTGCCAGCAGTTTAGCGGAGGGGGCTGGCACAGATACGCAGTATTTT
v_call: TRBV7-3; clone_size: .; j_call: TRBJ1-2; d_call: .; cdr3_aa: CASSLGPLLANYGYTF; cdr3_nt: TGTGCCAGCAGCTTAGGTCCCCTGTTAGCTAACTATGGCTACACCTTC
v_call: TRBV5-1; clone_size: .; j_call: TRBJ2-1; d_call: TRBD2; cdr3_aa: CASSLGATGTSRRGYNEQFF; cdr3_nt: TGCGCCAGCAGCTTGGGGGCGACCGGGACTAGCAGGAGGGGCTACAATGAGCAGTTCTTC
v_call: TRBV15; clone_size: .; j_call: TRBJ1-6; d_call: .; cdr3_aa: CATSNDKNSPLHF; cdr3_nt: TGTGCCACCAGCAACGACAAAAACTCACCCCTCCACTTT
v_call: TRBV10-1; clone_size: .; j_call: TRBJ2-1; d_call: .; cdr3_aa: CASSEYAGEQFF; cdr3_nt: TGCGCCAGCAGTGAGTACGCGGGGGAGCAGTTCTTC
v_call: TRBV19; clone_size: .; j_call: TRBJ2-1; d_call: .; cdr3_aa: CASSIVVGRVSEQFF; cdr3_nt: TGTGCCAGTAGTATAGTCGTTGGCAGGGTAAGTGAGCAGTTCTTC